This passage covers 24 T cell receptor beta chains from one sample sequenced in a study of spatial heterogeneity in lung cancer. Time point indicated: blood at routine non-recurrence follow-up after resection. TCRdb called the 5' RACE reads again in MiXCR, with one record for every CDR3 protein. The profile shows just under 45,000 distinct CDR3 sequences, 20% to 25% of them singletons. The material sequenced was PBMCs, taken at follow-up. Receptors were obtained from a female donor with early-stage non-small cell lung cancer.

This chain uses TRBV5-1 with TRBJ1-1; TRBD1 matches 8 bases. From germline, CDR1 is SGHRS and CDR2 YFSETQ. V was pared by 3 bases and J by 4 bases, with 5 bases of the junction left unmatched. This CDR3 has 14 amino acids. The CDR3 bases are TGCGCCAGCAGCTACAATACAGGGGGCACTGAAGCTTTCTTT. Amino acids: CASSYNTGGTEAFF. The full variable domain, with the rest looked up from reference TRBV5-1 and TRBJ1-1, is KAGVTQTPRYLIKTRGQQVTLSCSPISGHRSVSWYQQTPGQGLQFLFEYFSETQRNKGNFPGRFSGRQFSNSRSEMNVSTLELGDSALYLCASSYNTGGTEAFFGQGTRLTVV.

This clonotype was seen many times. V is TRBV10-3 and J is TRBJ1-1; TRBD1 aligns across 7 bases. Unmatched junction bases numbered 6, after V lost 6 bases and J lost 5 bases. Germline V CDR1 and CDR2: ENHRY, SYGVKD. CDR3 length: 13 amino acids. DNA of the CDR3: TGTGCCATCAGAAGAGGACAGGAGACTGAAGCTTTCTTT. Translated: CAIRRGQETEAFF.

By its share, this clonotype is medium-sized. The chain couples TRBV7-9 to TRBJ1-2; possible D gene TRBD1, 5 bases. V was clipped by 5 bases and J by 8 bases, with 12 bases between them. Germline V CDR1 and CDR2: SEHNR, FQNEAQ (reference sequence). The CDR3 covers 12 residues. The CDR3 loop is CASSLDTRGYTF. DNA of the CDR3: TGTGCCAGCAGCCTGGACACACGCGGCTACACCTTC.

This clonotype was recorded at least ten times. The CDR3 sequence: CASTLRTSRYYEQFF. CDR3 DNA sequence: TGTGCCAGCACCCTTAGGACTAGTAGGTACTATGAGCAGTTCTTC. This rearrangement joins TRBV12-3 or TRBV12-4 to TRBJ2-1; 7 nucleotides align to TRBD2. With V trimmed by 7 bases and J by 8 bases, 14 bases remained unmatched. The CDR3 extends over 15 amino acids.

This sequence joins TRBV5-1 and TRBJ1-1; the D is unclear. CDR3 length: 11 amino acids. CDR1 is SGHRS, CDR2 YFSETQ, per germline. The ends were cut back, 5 bases at V and 1 base at J, with 3 bases in the middle. The DNA for the CDR3 is TGCGCCAGCAGGGAGAACACTGAAGCTTTCTTT. It yields the protein CASRENTEAFF.

This clonotype was picked up many times. This sequence joins TRBV15 and TRBJ1-1; unclear D gene. Germline CDR1 LNHNV, CDR2 YYDKDF (reference sequence). Trimming stripped 5 bases from V and 0 bases from J, with 19 bases between. The CDR3 length is 17 residues. This chain's CDR3 is CATSGLGRADMNTEAFF. The CDR3 DNA reads TGTGCCACCAGCGGACTTGGGAGAGCCGATATGAACACTGAAGCTTTCTTT.

This clonotype turned up a few times. The chain recombines TRBV20-1 with TRBJ2-5, with D possibly called TRBD1 or TRBD2 (5 bases each). In germline, CDR1 is DFQATT, CDR2 SNEGSKA (reference sequence). This CDR3 is built from 16 residues. Between the trimmed V and J ends, which lost 2 bases and 7 bases, there was a span of 23 bases. The chain's CDR3 is CSARWSGSGYLGTQYF. CDR3 DNA: TGCAGTGCTAGATGGTCGGGGTCAGGGTATTTAGGGACCCAGTACTTC.

This clonotype has ten or more counts. The chain is built from TRBV4-1 and TRBJ1-4; TRBD1 might be the D (5 bases). The V and J ends lost 10 bases and 6 bases respectively, with 12 bases between them. The CDR3 loop spans 12 amino acids. The germline V gene encodes CDR1 MGHRA and CDR2 YSYEKL. CDR3 in amino acids: CATGTRDEKLFF. In nucleotides, the CDR3 is TGCGCCACCGGGACCAGGGATGAAAAACTGTTTTTT.

V and J are TRBV9 and TRBJ2-5; the match to TRBD2 covers 7 bases. The CDR3 is 14 amino acids. CDR1 and CDR2 from the germline V gene are SGDLS and YYNGEE. The V segment lost 4 bases and the J segment 10 bases; nucleotides outside the gene matches: 13. CDR3 loop: CASSPRSSGPDQYF. The CDR3 coding sequence is TGTGCCAGCAGCCCCCGGTCTAGCGGCCCCGACCAGTACTTC.

This clonotype showed up just a few times. Its ends do not fully match the called genes, so a read error is possible. The genes are TRBV7-8 and TRBJ1-5; no reliable D call. The V gene's germline CDR1 is SGHVS and CDR2 FQNEAQ. This CDR3 spans 14 amino acids. CDR3 loop: CASSVKTTDQPQHF. The DNA for the CDR3 is TGTGCCAGCAGCGTAAAGACAACTGATCAACCCCAGCATTTT.

There are many counts of this clonotype. V and J are TRBV21-1 and TRBJ1-2. TRBV21-1 is classified as a pseudogene. The CDR3 runs to 13 residues. This chain's CDR3 is CASSVDGCYGYTF. The CDR3 DNA sequence: TGTGCCAGCAGCGTCGACGGATGCTATGGCTACACCTTC.

This clonotype was recorded a few times. The chain has TRBV5-1 and TRBJ1-1; perhaps TRBD1 as D (6 bases). The V and J ends lost 0 bases and 5 bases respectively, with 14 bases between them. This CDR3 spans 15 amino acids. The V gene's germline CDR1 is SGHRS and CDR2 YFSETQ. The DNA of the CDR3 is TGCGCCAGCAGCTTGGCCGCGGGGGCGGTGACTGAAGCTTTCTTT. It codes for CASSLAAGAVTEAFF.

This chain connects TRBV27 to TRBJ2-4; D unresolved. Germline assignment: CDR1 MNHEY and CDR2 SMNVEV (reference sequence). The CDR3 totals 15 residues. V was shortened by 6 bases and J by 0 bases, with 12 bases between the two germline ends. CDR3 loop: CASSSFRIAKNIQYF. CDR3 DNA sequence: TGTGCCAGCAGCAGCTTCAGGATAGCCAAAAACATTCAGTACTTC.

This clonotype was picked up a small number of times. This chain joins TRBV18 and TRBJ2-5; D might be TRBD1 (6 bases). The germline gives CDR1 KGHSH, CDR2 LQKENI. The CDR3 runs 14 residues. The V gene lost 3 bases and the J gene lost 2 bases, with 10 bases spanning the gap. DNA of the CDR3: TGTGCCAGCTCACCCCCGGGACAACAAGAGACCCAGTACTTC. Its protein is CASSPPGQQETQYF.

The chain uses TRBV2 and TRBJ2-3; D may match TRBD1 or TRBD2 (5 bases each). This CDR3 region has 13 residues. Trimming left V 3 bases short and J 6 bases short, with 10 bases between. Germline CDR1 reads SNHLY; CDR2 reads FYNNEI. The CDR3 loop is CASSDWGFDTQYF. CDR3 nucleotides: TGTGCCAGCAGTGACTGGGGGTTTGATACGCAGTATTTT.

The gene calls are TRBV19 and TRBJ1-5, with a possible D match to TRBD1 (6 bases). V gave up 9 bases and J gave up 4 bases, with 10 bases separating them. The germline gives CDR1 LNHDA, CDR2 SQIVND (reference sequence). The CDR3 length is 12 residues. This chain's CDR3 is CASDRRNQPQHF. CDR3 sequence (DNA): TGTGCCAGCGACAGGCGAAATCAGCCCCAGCATTTT.

This clonotype was observed a handful of times. V usage is TRBV29-1 and J usage is TRBJ1-2, with TRBD1 identical over 7 bases. Germline V gene sequence: CDR1 SQVTM, CDR2 ANQGSEA. The CDR3 is made up of 13 amino acids. Unmatched junction bases numbered 2, after V lost 4 bases and J lost 0 bases. The CDR3 spells CSVGDRANYGYTF. The CDR3 DNA reads as TGCAGCGTTGGTGACAGGGCTAACTATGGCTACACCTTC. Full variable domain (remainder filled in from reference TRBV29-1 and TRBJ1-2): SAVISQKPSRDICQRGTSLTIQCQVDSQVTMMFWYRQQPGQSLTLIATANQGSEATYESGFVIDKFPISRPNLTFSTLTVSNMSPEDSSIYLCSVGDRANYGYTFGSGTRLTVV.

This clonotype has at least ten counts. DNA of the CDR3: TGTGCCAGCAGCTTATCCTTTTCGGGACTAGGATGGACTGAAGCTTTCTTT. Protein sequence: CASSLSFSGLGWTEAFF. The V gene is TRBV7-9, the J gene TRBJ1-1, with D possibly matching TRBD1 (5 bases). Germline assignment: CDR1 SEHNR and CDR2 FQNEAQ (reference sequence). This CDR3 region has 17 residues. V lost 2 bases, J lost 5 bases, and 21 bases lay in between.

This clonotype appeared many times. The chain employs TRBV7-2 and TRBJ2-2, with D unresolved. Per the germline V gene, CDR1 is SGHTA and CDR2 is FQGNSA. V lost 1 base and J lost 7, with 4 bases in between. The CDR3 sequence is 12 residues long. As DNA, the CDR3 is TGTGCCAGCAGCTTAGACTTCGGGGAGCTGTTTTTT. Amino acids: CASSLDFGELFF.

This clonotype was seen ten or more times. The chain recombines TRBV6-5 with TRBJ2-2; tentatively, D is TRBD1 (5 bases). CDR3 length: 14 residues. Trimming pared 6 bases from V and 3 bases from J, leaving 11 bases between. The germline CDR1 and CDR2 sequences are MNHEY and SVGAGI. The CDR3 here is CASRPVGHTGELFF. CDR3 DNA sequence: TGTGCCAGCAGACCAGTGGGGCACACCGGGGAGCTGTTTTTT.

The CDR3 DNA reads TGTGCCAGCAGGCCGGGACAGTACACCGGGGAGCTGTTTTTT. This encodes CASRPGQYTGELFF. The chain links TRBV2 to TRBJ2-2; 7 bases are shared with TRBD1. J lost 3 bases, V lost 6 bases, and 4 bases had no gene match. The germline gives CDR1 SNHLY, CDR2 FYNNEI. The CDR3 runs to 14 residues. The full variable domain, completed using reference TRBV2 and TRBJ2-2, is EPEVTQTPSHQVTQMGQEVILRCVPISNHLYFYWYRQILGQKVEFLVSFYNNEISEKSEIFDDQFSVERPDGSNFTLKIRSTKLEDSAMYFCASRPGQYTGELFFGEGSRLTVL.

This chain connects TRBV7-8 to TRBJ1-2, with no clear D. This CDR3 region has 12 residues. V lost 1 base, J lost 4 bases, and 4 bases lay in between. Germline CDR1 and CDR2: SGHVS and FQNEAQ. For the CDR3, the DNA is TGTGCCAGCAGCTTAGGGACCTATGGCTACACCTTC. This translates into CASSLGTYGYTF.

The chain carries TRBV5-1 and TRBJ2-5, with TRBD2 matching over 11 bases. CDR3 size: 17 residues. V gave up 3 bases and J gave up 0 bases; unmatched junction bases: 7. Germline V gives CDR1 SGHRS, CDR2 YFSETQ. The CDR3 sequence is CASSSHSSGGYQETQYF. CDR3 bases: TGCGCCAGCAGCTCTCACTCTAGCGGGGGGTACCAAGAGACCCAGTACTTC.

In this sample, this clonotype turned up a few times. The rearrangement uses TRBV6-2 or TRBV6-3 and TRBJ2-1; 14 positions match TRBD2. Trimming cost V 0 bases and J 10 bases; bases outside gene matches: 8. The CDR3 loop spans 17 amino acids. CDR1 and CDR2 (germline): MNHEY, SVGEGT. The CDR3 is CASSYSKGLAGVREQFF. The CDR3 DNA follows: TGTGCCAGCAGTTACTCGAAGGGACTAGCGGGAGTTAGGGAGCAGTTCTTC.